Here is one TCR beta chain with its context. Some clones are missing from TCRdb's copy, which holds only in-frame ones; the method was immunoSEQ multiplex PCR. The sample has around 80,000 clones, roughly four fifths seen once. This record comes from a study of radiotherapy plus CTLA-4 blockade in lung cancer. Study summary: Objective responses were observed in 15% to 20% of patients, and disease control was achieved by just over 30%.

CDR3 size: 15 residues. V dropped 1 base and J dropped 6 bases, with 15 bases sitting between them. Germline-derived CDR1 and CDR2 are LGHNA and YSLEER. The sample consisted of peripheral blood, taken from a patient treated with radiotherapy plus ipilimumab. The clonotype comes from a human donor with non-small cell lung cancer whose response to radiotherapy plus ipilimumab could not be evaluated. The rearrangement links TRBV4-3 to TRBJ1-1; D is unresolved. In DNA, the CDR3 is TGCGCCAGCAGCCAAGTTGCAGGATACCGATCTGAAGCTTTCTTT. Translated: CASSQVAGYRSEAFF.